This T cell receptor (beta chain) was profiled in a study of response to subunit inactivated influenza vaccine. Notes on the study in general: Seasonal influenza vaccination, on each occasion, was suggested by the authors to recruit few new T cells.

To note about this clonotype: The antigen remains undetermined.

TCRdb re-derived calls from the RT-PCR reads in MiXCR, one entry per CDR3 protein. The sample includes roughly 500,000 distinct CDR3 sequences, approximately 15% of them seen just once. The CDR3 contains 16 residues. V was trimmed by 6 bases and J by 5 bases, leaving 20 bases between them. Germline values: CDR1 LGHNA, CDR2 YNFKEQ. The receptor was isolated from a man between 45 and 75 years old who received an inactivated influenza vaccine. The chain carries TRBV4-2 and TRBJ2-1; a possible D gene is TRBD2 (5 bases). This material consisted of CD4+ T cells sorted from PBMCs, taken roughly 24 months after vaccination. In DNA, the CDR3 is TGTGCCAGCAGTCCCCTCTCGAGGGTCCGGGACAATGAGCAGTTCTTC. This sequence encodes CASSPLSRVRDNEQFF.